This TCR beta chain was found in a study of T cell therapy after organ transplantation. Study background: Up to 6 doses were given at 2-week intervals. Across 2 to 6 intravenous infusions, patients got a median of 1.92 x 10^8 CMV-specific T cells. Broader study findings: Pretherapy CD8 clonality inversely correlated with its fold change after therapy.

Germline CDR1 is MNHEY and CDR2 is SMNVEV (reference sequence). This CDR3 is built from 13 residues. The V gene end was trimmed by 6 bases and the J gene end by 1 base; junction bases not matched to a gene: 3. Profiling relied on immunoSEQ multiplex PCR, and the TCRdb table lists in-frame clones only, not all of them. This table has about 48,000 clones, approximately 94% appearing once. A word on this clone: Its specificity is unknown.

This clonotype was obtained from a human patient who had received a solid organ transplant and had CMV disease. The chain employs TRBV27 and TRBJ2-7; TRBD2 aligns across 7 bases. Material: CD8+ T cells from blood, obtained before autologous CMV-specific T cell therapy. The CDR3 DNA reads as TGTGCCAGCAGCCCGGGGGGTTCCTACGAGCAGTACTTC. As protein: CASSPGGSYEQYF.